A single sample is the source of the 22 T cell receptor beta chains below, sequenced in a study of blood T cell repertoires in COVID-19. The assay was immunoSEQ multiplex PCR, and TCRdb's table has in-frame clones only and misses some. The data show about 230,000 clones, with 85% to 90% seen just once and 15% to 19% held by the top ten. Sequencing was performed on PBMCs or T cells enriched from blood (not recorded which). These receptors were taken from a young man who had recovered from COVID-19.

This CDR3 reads CASTVGEGWNEQFF. The CDR3 DNA reads TGTGCCAGTACGGTGGGCGAAGGTTGGAATGAGCAGTTCTTC. This rearrangement joins TRBV19 to TRBJ2-1; D ambiguous. The V end was cut by 7 bases, the J end by 7 bases, with 17 bases between. Germline V gene sequence: CDR1 LNHDA, CDR2 SQIVND (reference sequence). The CDR3 has 14 residues.

The chain employs TRBV2 and TRBJ2-3; no reliable D call. This CDR3 contains 12 residues. CDR1 and CDR2 (germline): SNHLY, FYNNEI. V lost 4 bases and J lost 3, with 5 bases in between. The CDR3 nucleotides read TGTGCCAGCAGTGCCCCTACAGATACGCAGTATTTT. Translated: CASSAPTDTQYF.

The rearrangement joins TRBV7-9 to TRBJ1-5; no clear D gene. CDR3 length: 16 residues. V lost 1 base and J lost 0, with 10 bases in between. Per germline, CDR1 SEHNR and CDR2 FQNEAQ (reference sequence). In DNA form, the CDR3 reads TGTGCCAGCAGCTTAGTTTCACAGAATAGCAATCAGCCCCAGCATTTT. Amino acids: CASSLVSQNSNQPQHF.

V and J are TRBV10-1 and TRBJ2-3, with D perhaps TRBD1 (6 bases). The CDR3 extends over 14 amino acids. CDR1 and CDR2 from the germline V gene are WNHNN and SYGVQD (reference sequence). The V end was cut by 4 bases, the J end by 4 bases, with 12 bases between. The CDR3 here is CASSAGQGPDTQYF. The DNA of the CDR3 is TGCGCCAGCAGTGCGGGCCAGGGGCCAGATACGCAGTATTTT.

The chain joins TRBV13 to TRBJ2-7; 7 bases agree with TRBD1. This CDR3 has 14 residues. The germline V gene encodes CDR1 PRHDT and CDR2 FYEKMQ (reference sequence). V was clipped by 5 bases and J by 9 bases; unmatched bases: 13. CDR3: CASSARQGTSAQYF. The CDR3 region has the DNA TGTGCCAGCAGCGCGAGACAGGGTACCTCGGCGCAGTACTTC.

The V call is TRBV28, the J call TRBJ1-2; D is possibly TRBD1 (5 bases). V was pared by 6 bases and J by 9 bases, with 14 bases between. This CDR3 contains 12 residues. Germline V gene lookup returns CDR1 MDHEN and CDR2 SYDVKM. CDR3 nucleotides: TGTGCCAGCAGCAAACCGGGACTCCGCTACACCTTC. It specifies CASSKPGLRYTF.

V usage is TRBV14 and J usage is TRBJ2-2; no reliable D call. The CDR3 is 19 amino acids. Trimming pared 0 bases from V and 4 bases from J, leaving 21 bases between. Germline CDR1 SGHDN, CDR2 FVKESK. CDR3 nucleotide sequence: TGTGCCAGCAGCCAAGACAAGATTGTAGCAGCGCCAATCACCGGGGAGCTGTTTTTT. Residues: CASSQDKIVAAPITGELFF.

V and J are TRBV20-1 and TRBJ2-7, with 12 nucleotides matching TRBD1. The V gene's germline CDR1 is DFQATT and CDR2 SNEGSKA (reference sequence). The CDR3 is 15 residues long. V shed 3 bases and J 5 bases; nucleotides not matched to a gene: 8. The CDR3 sequence: CSASYAGTGGNEQYF. CDR3 sequence (DNA): TGCAGTGCTAGTTATGCCGGGACAGGGGGCAACGAGCAGTACTTC.

The gene calls are TRBV11-2 and TRBJ1-2; 7 nucleotides agree with TRBD1. The CDR3 covers 17 residues. Trimming took 4 bases from V and 0 from J; bases not matched to a gene: 11. The germline V gene has CDR1 SGHAT and CDR2 FQNNGV. CDR3 nucleotide sequence: TGTGCCAGCAGCTCAAATTCGGGACAGAAAGCTAACTATGGCTACACCTTC. Translation: CASSSNSGQKANYGYTF.

The V call is TRBV18, the J call TRBJ1-5, with 7 nucleotides matching TRBD1. The CDR3 covers 19 residues. Germline CDR1 and CDR2: KGHSH and LQKENI. Trimming at V came to 6 bases and at J to 0 bases, leaving 17 bases not matched to a gene. CDR3 in amino acids: CASSPRGASKDDSNQPQHF. The CDR3 bases are TGTGCCAGCTCTCCCAGGGGGGCCTCAAAGGACGATAGCAATCAGCCCCAGCATTTT.

The genes are TRBV19 and TRBJ2-1, with TRBD2 identical over 13 bases. V was pared by 6 bases and J by 7 bases, with 6 bases of the junction left unmatched. Germline V gives CDR1 LNHDA, CDR2 SQIVND (reference sequence). This CDR3 has 15 residues. The CDR3 sequence is CASSTSGRDSNEQFF. CDR3 bases: TGTGCCAGTAGCACTAGCGGGAGGGATTCGAATGAGCAGTTCTTC.

Here the CDR3 reads CASSLARGLAVSYEQYF. Here the CDR3 DNA reads TGTGCCAGCAGCTTAGCGAGAGGACTAGCGGTCTCCTACGAGCAGTACTTC. This chain links TRBV7-9 with TRBJ2-7, with 10 bases fitting TRBD2. J was trimmed by 0 bases and V by 0 bases; bases with no gene match: 5. The CDR3 spans 17 residues. Germline V gene lookup returns CDR1 SEHNR and CDR2 FQNEAQ (reference sequence). The variable domain in full, with the rest retrieved from reference TRBV7-9 and TRBJ2-7, is DTGVSQNPRHKITKRGQNVTFRCDPISEHNRLYWYRQTLGQGPEFLTYFQNEAQLEKSRLLSDRFSAERPKGSFSTLEIQRTEQGDSAMYLCASSLARGLAVSYEQYFGPGTRLTVT.

The chain couples TRBV9 to TRBJ1-1; 9 positions agree with TRBD1. The CDR3 length is 16 residues. The ends lost 3 bases at V and 5 bases at J; junction bases unmatched: 11. Germline V CDR1 and CDR2: SGDLS, YYNGEE. CDR3 loop: CASSDFPGTGSTEAFF. The CDR3 bases are TGTGCCAGCAGCGACTTCCCCGGGACAGGGAGTACTGAAGCTTTCTTT.

This clone was seen a few times. DNA for the CDR3: TGTGCCACCCTAGGGGTGGGCAGGGGTTATGGCTACACCTTC. The encoded protein is CATLGVGRGYGYTF. The rearrangement uses TRBV28 and TRBJ1-2; possibly TRBD1 for D (6 bases). Germline V lookup: CDR1 MDHEN, CDR2 SYDVKM. The length of the CDR3 is 14 residues. V shed 10 bases and J shed 5 bases, with 20 bases lying between them.

Written as DNA, the CDR3 is TGTGCCACCAGCAGAAGCGGGGGGGCCGGAGAGACCCAGTACTTC. Its protein is CATSRSGGAGETQYF. The V call is TRBV15, the J call TRBJ2-5; 10 bases are shared with TRBD2. This CDR3 contains 15 residues. V lost 2 bases to trimming and J lost 4 bases; unmatched junction nucleotides: 4. CDR1 and CDR2 (germline): LNHNV, YYDKDF (reference sequence).

V is TRBV2 and J is TRBJ1-6; 7 bases line up with TRBD1. The length of the CDR3 is 16 residues. Germline V CDR1 and CDR2: SNHLY, FYNNEI. V dropped 4 bases and J dropped 10; count of bases not matched to a gene: 13. DNA for the CDR3: TGTGCCAGCAGTGCCGGGACAGAGTCCCTCGGATCACCCCTCCACTTT. Its protein is CASSAGTESLGSPLHF. The complete variable domain, with remaining parts taken from reference TRBV2 and TRBJ1-6, reads EPEVTQTPSHQVTQMGQEVILRCVPISNHLYFYWYRQILGQKVEFLVSFYNNEISEKSEIFDDQFSVERPDGSNFTLKIRSTKLEDSAMYFCASSAGTESLGSPLHFGNGTRLTVT.

The chain couples TRBV15 to TRBJ1-1; TRBD1 is a possible D gene (5 bases). This CDR3 contains 14 residues. V dropped 0 bases and J dropped 5 bases, with 10 bases sitting between them. Germline V CDR1 and CDR2: LNHNV, YYDKDF (reference sequence). CDR3 protein: CATSREGARTEAFF. Written as DNA, the CDR3 is TGTGCCACCAGCAGAGAAGGGGCGCGGACTGAAGCTTTCTTT.

On this clone: The final CDR3 position lacks the conserved phenylalanine or tryptophan, pointing to a likely read error. The DNA is left out, because the CDR3 cannot be placed on it with certainty; the CDR3 is given as TCRdb lists it. The chain links TRBV12-3 or TRBV12-4 to TRBJ1-1; the DNA was not used to check the table's D call, TRBD1. The CDR3 is 11 residues long, counting both termini. The CDR3 sequence: CASSWGQGFSL.

To note about this clone: Distinct nucleotide sequences in the sample also encode this CDR3. The gene calls are TRBV7-9 and TRBJ2-7; the match to TRBD2 covers 7 bases. The trim removed 5 bases at V and 2 bases at J, leaving 9 bases unmatched. CDR3 size: 15 residues. The germline gives CDR1 SEHNR, CDR2 FQNEAQ (reference sequence). This CDR3 is CASSRSGTGAYEQYF. CDR3 nucleotide sequence: TGTGCCAGCAGCCGCAGCGGGACCGGCGCCTACGAGCAGTACTTC.

V is TRBV11-3 and J is TRBJ2-1, with 8 positions matching TRBD1. Looked up from germline, CDR1 is SGHNT and CDR2 is YENEEA. The CDR3 is 16 residues long. Trimming took 6 bases from V and 7 from J; bases not matched to a gene: 14. The chain's CDR3 is CASSHGEDRVGNEQFF. CDR3 coding DNA: TGTGCCAGCAGTCACGGCGAGGACAGGGTCGGGAATGAGCAGTTCTTC.

DNA of the CDR3: TGTGCCAGCAGTGGGGGACAGGGGATGGGCAATCAGCCCCAGCATTTT. Protein sequence: CASSGGQGMGNQPQHF. This chain links TRBV6-1 with TRBJ1-5, with 10 bases identical to TRBD1. The ends lost 4 bases at V and 2 bases at J; junction bases unmatched: 5. The CDR3 loop spans 16 amino acids. Germline V gene sequence: CDR1 MNHNS, CDR2 SASEGT.

The genes are TRBV5-1 and TRBJ2-1; weak D call: TRBD1 (6 bases). V was clipped by 5 bases and J by 0 bases, with 12 bases between them. This CDR3 contains 15 residues. Germline lookup yields CDR1 SGHRS and CDR2 YFSETQ. The CDR3 DNA follows: TGCGCCAGCAGAAAAGACAGGAGCTCCTACAATGAGCAGTTCTTC. Translated, it gives CASRKDRSSYNEQFF.